The rows below give T cell receptor beta chains drawn from one sample of a study of PD-L1 blockade in urothelial cancer. Only in-frame clones appear in the TCRdb table, and some are missing; sequencing was by immunoSEQ multiplex PCR. The data show over 100,000 clones, around 84% seen once. The input for sequencing was PBMCs, taken around atezolizumab (anti-PD-L1) treatment. The receptors were sampled from a man aged 50 to 60 with urothelial cancer. The CDR3 runs from the conserved cysteine through the conserved F or W.

TRBJ2-1 | 16 | TRBV6-1 | CASSEARDRAHNEQFF
TRBJ2-5 | 12 | TRBV6-1 | CASSKLAETQYF
TRBJ2-1 | 16 | TRBV12-5 | CASGCPPEGANDEQFF
TRBJ2-1 | 15 | TRBV19 | CASSTPYGSYNEQFF
TRBJ1-2 | 14 | TRBV2 | CASVGDRGQSGYTF
TRBJ2-3 | 15 | TRBV5-1 | CASSFDSGSTDTQYF
TRBJ2-7 | 14 | TRBV6-7 | CASSYVRGLYEQYF
TRBJ2-7 | 14 | TRBV9 | CASSVGFGGYEQYF
TRBJ1-4 | 14 | TRBV5-1 | CASTSGRGKEKLFF
TRBJ2-6 | 13 | TRBV5-6 | CASRTYGANVLTF
TRBJ1-3 | 16 | TRBV30 | CAWSVHLTSSGNTIYF
TRBJ1-6 | 15 | TRBV21-1 | CASSRGTAGNSPLHF
TRBJ2-1 | 16 | TRBV11-3 | CASSNPLAGPGNEQFF
TRBJ1-1 | 12 | TRBV28 | CASSIRTGLAFF
TRBJ2-3 | 14 | TRBV7-6 | CASSLGGSSDTQYF
TRBJ1-5 | 17 | TRBV28 | CASRSDRRKTSNQLQHF
TRBJ2-2 | 13 | TRBV28 | CASSFSYTGELFF
TRBJ2-5 | 17 | TRBV9 | CASSETSGRAHRETQYF
TRBJ1-2 | 14 | TRBV14 | CASSRELTGSGYTF
TRBJ2-5 | 14 | TRBV7-2 | CASSLSGAQETQYF
TRBJ1-2 | 14 | TRBV5-1 | CASSLGQGNMGYTF
TRBJ2-3 | 14 | TRBV6-4 | CASSVGGGTDTQYF
TRBJ2-1 | 14 | TRBV5-1 | CASSRTSGRVGQFF
TRBJ1-1 | 15 | TRBV19 | CASSIYGPGNTEAFF
TRBJ1-5 | 15 | TRBV6-1 | CASSSGGGSNQPQHF
TRBJ2-2 | 16 | TRBV19 | CASSIDDSPNTGELFF
TRBJ1-5 | 14 | TRBV19 | CASCTRGSNQPQHF
TRBJ1-2 | 14 | TRBV7-9 | CASSPGTASLGYTF
TRBJ2-1 | 13 | TRBV7-9 | CASSLGIYNEQFF
TRBJ2-1 | 14 | TRBV30 | CAWSVQLAGNEQFF
TRBJ1-6 | 13 | TRBV9 | CASSAAPDSTLHF
TRBJ2-2 | 14 | TRBV2 | CASSGQGNTGELFF
TRBJ2-3 | 13 | TRBV7-2 | CASSFRGTDTQYF
TRBJ1-4 | 17 | TRBV5-1 | CASSYSGTGAAHEKLFF
TRBJ2-3 | 16 | TRBV23-1 | CASSHTSAGPTDTQYF
TRBJ1-1 | 14 | TRBV6-5 | CASSYVGRYTEAFF
TRBJ2-3 | 16 | TRBV7-9 | CASSPYSSGGTDTQYF
TRBJ1-5 | 12 | TRBV30 | CAWSFRNQPQHF
TRBJ2-4 | 14 | TRBV18 | CASSPPVAKNIQYF
TRBJ2-7 | 14 | TRBV5-1 | CASSSGTSGIEQYF